This T cell receptor (beta chain) is drawn from a study of CXCR3-negative and CXCR3-positive naive CD8 T cells. CDR1 and CDR2 from the germline V gene are SGHTA and FQGNSA. The CDR3 sequence is 15 residues long. General study points: Relative to CXCR3-negative naive cells, CXCR3-positive naive cells had more hydrophobic TRB CDR3s. Whereas memory cells differed, naive CXCR3-negative and CXCR3-positive cells shared similar TRBV-TRBJ usage.

As regards this clonotype: The antigen is unknown.

5' RACE with UMI labels generated the TRB cDNA libraries. TCRdb re-called the 5' RACE reads, yielding one record per CDR3 amino acid sequence without DNA. This table lists approximately 100,000 distinct CDR3 sequences. This TCR came from a human donor in good health. Some clones in this sample may be carry-over from other donors' samples. The rearrangement uses TRBV7-2 and TRBJ2-3; there is no DNA to check the TCRdb D call of TRBD2. The sample consisted of naive CXCR3+ CD8+ T cells from blood. Subset given: CD45RO-CCR7+CD27+CD95- naive CD8+ T cells expressing CXCR3 (TNR3+). CDR3: CASSRRDFSTDTQYF. The full variable domain, in which reference TRBV7-2 and TRBJ2-3 provide the parts outside the CDR3, is GAGVSQSPSNKVTEKGKDVELRCDPISGHTALYWYRQSLGQGLEFLIYFQGNSAPDKSGLPSDRFSAERTGGSVSTLTIQRTQQEDSAVYLCASSRRDFSTDTQYFGPGTRLTVL.